A selection of T cell receptor beta chains follows, all from one sample in a study of shared clonotypes between healthy human individuals. Assay: immunoSEQ multiplex PCR; the TCRdb copy retains only in-frame clones and omits some. Of millions of clones in the sample, about 95% were seen once. The sequencing sample was made of naive CD8+ T cells sorted from blood. The source is a man between 18 and 35 years old in good health. The CDR3 runs from the conserved cysteine through the conserved F or W. Each record gives: CDR3 DNA, CDR3 protein, clone size, V gene, J gene, D gene. D genes are given only for firm matches. Size is omitted from some rows. Given values are once, few, many or a class for expanded clones.

TGCGCCAGCAGCGTAGGACAGCCTTCCTACGAGCAGTACTTC,CASSVGQPSYEQYF,NA,TRBV5-1,TRBJ2-7,NA
TGTGCCAGCAGCCCAACCGGGGCCGACGAGCAGTACTTC,CASSPTGADEQYF,NA,TRBV27,TRBJ2-7,NA
TGTGCCAGCAGCTTAGCCACCGGGACAGCATACAATGAGCAGTTCTTC,CASSLATGTAYNEQFF,NA,TRBV5-8,TRBJ2-1,TRBD1
TGTGCCAGCAGTTGGTTGGGGGGGAACACTGAAGCTTTCTTT,CASSWLGGNTEAFF,NA,TRBV6-5,TRBJ1-1,NA
TGTGCCAGCAGCTTGGAAGGAGACTATGGCTACACCTTC,CASSLEGDYGYTF,NA,TRBV5-6,TRBJ1-2,NA
TGCGCCAGCAGCCAAGAGGTACAGGGACGTTACGAGCAGTACTTC,CASSQEVQGRYEQYF,NA,TRBV4-3,TRBJ2-7,NA
TGTGCCAGCAGCGCAGCGAGGGGCTCTGGAAACACCATATATTTT,CASSAARGSGNTIYF,NA,TRBV9,TRBJ1-3,NA
TGTGCCATAGGGAGGGGTAGCACAGATACGCAGTATTTT,CAIGRGSTDTQYF,NA,TRBV6-6,TRBJ2-3,TRBD2
TGCAGTGCCCGGAGGGCGGTCGAGCAGTACTTC,CSARRAVEQYF,NA,TRBV20-1,TRBJ2-7,NA
TGCGCCAGCAGCCAAGGAGTAGGGGGTCAACTGTTTTTT,CASSQGVGGQLFF,once,TRBV4-1,TRBJ1-4,NA
TGTGCCAGCAGCTCCCCTGGGGTCCCCTACGAGCAGTACTTC,CASSSPGVPYEQYF,NA,TRBV11-2,TRBJ2-7,NA
TGTGCTAGTGGTTCGTCCGTGGCTGAAGCTTTCTTT,CASGSSVAEAFF,NA,TRBV12-5,TRBJ1-1,NA
TGTGCCAGCGCGTGGGACTCAGGGGTTCCAAATGAGCAGTTCTTC,CASAWDSGVPNEQFF,NA,TRBV27,TRBJ2-1,NA
TGTGCTAGCAGCTTAGCGACAGGATACGAGCAGTACTTC,CASSLATGYEQYF,NA,TRBV7-7,TRBJ2-7,NA
TGTGCCAGCAGCGTAGGGACGGCGCAAGAGACCCAGTACTTC,CASSVGTAQETQYF,NA,TRBV9,TRBJ2-5,NA
TGTGCCAGCAGTTGGAGGGGACTAGCGGGAGGGCCCGGCTACGAGCAGTACTTC,CASSWRGLAGGPGYEQYF,NA,TRBV7-2,TRBJ2-7,TRBD2
TGTGCCAGCAGCTTAGGTGGCGGGGGCGATAATGAAAAACTGTTTTTT,CASSLGGGGDNEKLFF,once,TRBV11-2,TRBJ1-4,NA
TGTGCCACCTGGGGCAGGGACGAGGAGACCCAGTACTTC,CATWGRDEETQYF,few,TRBV6-6,TRBJ2-5,NA
TGTGCCAGCAGTATAACCTGGACGGGTAACTATGGCTACACCTTC,CASSITWTGNYGYTF,NA,TRBV6-1,TRBJ1-2,NA
TGTGCCAGCAGTTTAGGAGAGGCAGGGGGCGTCGGTTCCTATAATTCACCCCTCCACTTT,CASSLGEAGGVGSYNSPLHF,NA,TRBV27,TRBJ1-6,TRBD1
TGTGCCAGCAGCGCTAGCAACGAGCAGTTCTTC,CASSASNEQFF,NA,TRBV11-2,TRBJ2-1,NA
TGTGCCAGCAGCGCGGGACTAGCGGGGGGTTACTGGGACAATGAGCAGTTCTTC,CASSAGLAGGYWDNEQFF,NA,TRBV7-8,TRBJ2-1,TRBD2
TGTGCCAGCAGCTTAGGCGGACAGGGAGGGACCTACGAGCAGTACTTC,CASSLGGQGGTYEQYF,NA,TRBV7-2,TRBJ2-7,NA
TGTGCCAGCAGTGATGACAAGAACTACAATGAGCAGTTCTTC,CASSDDKNYNEQFF,NA,TRBV27,TRBJ2-1,NA
TGTGCCTGGAGTTTCGGGACGGAAGCCTACAATGAGCAGTTCTTC,CAWSFGTEAYNEQFF,NA,TRBV30,TRBJ2-1,NA
TGTGCCAGCAGGCTGGACAGGTGGACTGAAGCTTTCTTT,CASRLDRWTEAFF,NA,TRBV6-5,TRBJ1-1,TRBD1
TGTGCCAGCAGTTCAGGCCGGGACAGGGAAAATCAAGAGACCCAGTACTTC,CASSSGRDRENQETQYF,NA,TRBV7-9,TRBJ2-5,TRBD1
TGTGCCAGCAGTACAGGAAGGACAAATGAAAAACTGTTTTTT,CASSTGRTNEKLFF,NA,TRBV27,TRBJ1-4,NA
TGCGCCAGCAGCCACCGGGACCTCGTCTCCTACGAGCAGTACTTC,CASSHRDLVSYEQYF,NA,TRBV4-1,TRBJ2-7,NA
TGTGCCAGCACTTCCGGACTAGCGGGGGTCGGCGGTCTCGAGCAGTACTTC,CASTSGLAGVGGLEQYF,NA,TRBV2,TRBJ2-7,TRBD2
TGTGCCAGTAGTATAGCCGGGCTTGGAGGGGGCAATCAGCCCCAGCATTTT,CASSIAGLGGGNQPQHF,NA,TRBV19,TRBJ1-5,NA
TGTGCCAGCAGCTTATCAGGTTTCCACGAGCAGTACTTC,CASSLSGFHEQYF,once,TRBV5-5,TRBJ2-7,NA
TGTGCCAGCAGTTCGCCGGACAGTAGCTCTGGAAACACCATATATTTT,CASSSPDSSSGNTIYF,NA,TRBV6-5,TRBJ1-3,NA
TGTGCCAGTAGTTTCTCGGTCAGTGGTTCCTACGAGCAGTACTTC,CASSFSVSGSYEQYF,NA,TRBV19,TRBJ2-7,NA
TGTGCCAGCAGTCCCCTTCAGACCCTCGAACTGTTTTTT,CASSPLQTLELFF,once,TRBV6-6,TRBJ2-2,NA
TGTGCCAGCAGTTCGACAGGGGGCGGGATGAACACTGAAGCTTTCTTT,CASSSTGGGMNTEAFF,NA,TRBV28,TRBJ1-1,TRBD1
TGTGCCAGCAGTGACAGGGACTCCCTTGAAGCTTTCTTT,CASSDRDSLEAFF,NA,TRBV6-5,TRBJ1-1,TRBD1
TGTGCCAGCAGCGACGACCGGGACAGTCGGAATGAAGCTTTCTTT,CASSDDRDSRNEAFF,NA,TRBV7-9,TRBJ1-1,TRBD1
TGTGCCAGCGGGGACGCTATGAACACTGAAGCTTTCTTT,CASGDAMNTEAFF,NA,TRBV2,TRBJ1-1,NA
TGCGCCAGCAGCCAAGAGAGGGCAGGGACAATCACTGAAGCTTTCTTT,CASSQERAGTITEAFF,NA,TRBV4-1,TRBJ1-1,NA
TGTGCCAGCAGCTTAACGTCCATCGACTACCCCTCTGAGGCCAACGTCCTGACTTTC,CASSLTSIDYPSEANVLTF,NA,TRBV7-3,TRBJ2-6,NA
TGTGCCAGCAGTGAAAATCTGATATCGGGGTTCTACGAGCAGTACTTC,CASSENLISGFYEQYF,NA,TRBV6-4,TRBJ2-7,NA
TGTGCCAGACCGATAAGGGACCCGCTGTGGGATGAGCAGTTCTTC,CARPIRDPLWDEQFF,NA,TRBV9,TRBJ2-1,NA
TGTGCCAGCAGTTACAGCGTCTCCTACGAGCAGTACTTC,CASSYSVSYEQYF,NA,TRBV6-6,TRBJ2-7,NA
TGTGCCTGGGGACAGGGGCTCGGGGAGCAGTACTTC,CAWGQGLGEQYF,NA,TRBV30,TRBJ2-7,TRBD1
TGTGCCAGCAGTCCCGGGACAGGGACCTACGAGCAGTACTTC,CASSPGTGTYEQYF,NA,TRBV5-5,TRBJ2-7,TRBD1
TGTGCCAGCAGCCCGGGGATGACAGGATTATACGAGCAGTACTTC,CASSPGMTGLYEQYF,NA,TRBV7-9,TRBJ2-7,NA
TGTGCCAGCAGCTTAGGGGACAGGGAGGGTCAGCCCCAGCATTTT,CASSLGDREGQPQHF,NA,TRBV7-2,TRBJ1-5,TRBD1
TGTGCCAGCAGCGCAGGAGGGAGGGAAAAACTGTTTTTT,CASSAGGREKLFF,NA,TRBV7-9,TRBJ1-4,NA
TGTGCCAGTTCGGACAGGGGGGCGGGAAAGACTGAAGCTTTCTTT,CASSDRGAGKTEAFF,NA,TRBV19,TRBJ1-1,TRBD1
TGCGCCAGCAGCCAAGACCCAGGGAACCCCTACGAGCAGTACTTC,CASSQDPGNPYEQYF,NA,TRBV4-3,TRBJ2-7,NA
TGTGCCAGCAGTTCCCCCCTCGAGAGCGCGAACACCGGGGAGCTGTTTTTT,CASSSPLESANTGELFF,NA,TRBV28,TRBJ2-2,NA
TGTGCCAGCAGTGAACATGTGTTGGGGGAGACCCAGTACTTC,CASSEHVLGETQYF,NA,TRBV25-1,TRBJ2-5,NA